The source of this TCR beta chain is a study of blood T cell repertoires in COVID-19. At the level of the study: The study drew acute and convalescent COVID-19 samples from the United States, Italy and Spain.

Assay used: immunoSEQ multiplex PCR; TCRdb lists only in-frame clones, some missing. The table shows about 480,000 clones, with nearly 90% occurring only once. The CDR3 totals 13 residues. Input material: PBMCs or T cells enriched from blood (not recorded which). The genes are TRBV12-2 and TRBJ1-4. TRBV12-2 is given as a pseudogene. This sequence was found in a woman between 18 and 29 years old with acute COVID-19. The CDR3: CASRVGPSEKLFF. CDR3 nucleotides: TGTGCAAGTCGCGTCGGTCCGAGTGAAAAACTGTTTTTT.